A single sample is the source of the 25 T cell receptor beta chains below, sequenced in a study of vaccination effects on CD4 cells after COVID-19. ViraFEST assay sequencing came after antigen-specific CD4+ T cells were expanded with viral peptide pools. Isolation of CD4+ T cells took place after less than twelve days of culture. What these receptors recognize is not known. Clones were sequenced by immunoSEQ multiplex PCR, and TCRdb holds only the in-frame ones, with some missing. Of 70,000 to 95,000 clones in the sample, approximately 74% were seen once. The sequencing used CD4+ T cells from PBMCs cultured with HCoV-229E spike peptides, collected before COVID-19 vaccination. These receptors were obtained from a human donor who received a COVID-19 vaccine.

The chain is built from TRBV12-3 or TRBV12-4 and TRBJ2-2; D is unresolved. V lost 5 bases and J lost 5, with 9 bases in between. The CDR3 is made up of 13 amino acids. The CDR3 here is CASSKTRTGELFF. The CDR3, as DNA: TGTGCCAGCAGTAAGACTCGTACCGGGGAGCTGTTTTTT.

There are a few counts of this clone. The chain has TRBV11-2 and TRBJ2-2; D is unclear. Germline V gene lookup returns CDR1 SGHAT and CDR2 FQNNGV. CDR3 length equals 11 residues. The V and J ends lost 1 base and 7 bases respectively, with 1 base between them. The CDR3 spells CASSLVGELFF. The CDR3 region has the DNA TGTGCCAGCAGCTTAGTCGGGGAGCTGTTTTTT. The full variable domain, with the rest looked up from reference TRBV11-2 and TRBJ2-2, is EAGVAQSPRYKIIEKRQSVAFWCNPISGHATLYWYQQILGQGPKLLIQFQNNGVVDDSQLPKDRFSAERLKGVDSTLKIQPAKLEDSAVYLCASSLVGELFFGEGSRLTVL.

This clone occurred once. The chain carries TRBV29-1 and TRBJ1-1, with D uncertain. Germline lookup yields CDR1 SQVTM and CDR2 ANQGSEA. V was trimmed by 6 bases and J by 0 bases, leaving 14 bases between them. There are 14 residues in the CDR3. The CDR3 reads CSVRHGALNTEAFF. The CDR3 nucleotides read TGCAGCGTAAGACATGGCGCGCTGAACACTGAAGCTTTCTTT.

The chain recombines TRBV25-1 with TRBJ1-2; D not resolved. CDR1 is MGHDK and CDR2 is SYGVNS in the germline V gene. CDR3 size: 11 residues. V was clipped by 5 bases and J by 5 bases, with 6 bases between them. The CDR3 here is CASSKGYGYTF. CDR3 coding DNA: TGTGCCAGCAGTAAAGGTTATGGCTACACCTTC.

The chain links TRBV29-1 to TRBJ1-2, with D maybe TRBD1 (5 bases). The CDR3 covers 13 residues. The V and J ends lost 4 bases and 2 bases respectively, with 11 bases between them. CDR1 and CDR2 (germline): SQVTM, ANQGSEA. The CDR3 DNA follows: TGCAGCGTTGGGGGCTCCGGGAACTATGGCTACACCTTC. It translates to CSVGGSGNYGYTF.

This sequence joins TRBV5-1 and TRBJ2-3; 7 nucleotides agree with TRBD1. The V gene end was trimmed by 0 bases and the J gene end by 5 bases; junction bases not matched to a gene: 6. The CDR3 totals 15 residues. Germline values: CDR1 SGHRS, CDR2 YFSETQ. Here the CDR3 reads CASSLDRGEEDTQYF. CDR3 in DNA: TGCGCCAGCAGCTTGGACAGGGGAGAGGAAGATACGCAGTATTTT.

CDR3 in DNA: TGTGCCAGCAGCTCAAGGACAGGGGTGAACTATGGCTACACCTTC. Protein product: CASSSRTGVNYGYTF. The chain joins TRBV5-4 to TRBJ1-2; 9 nucleotides line up with TRBD1. The CDR3 is made up of 15 amino acids. V gave up 3 bases and J gave up 2 bases; unmatched junction bases: 5. The V gene's germline CDR1 is SGHNT and CDR2 YYREEE (reference sequence).

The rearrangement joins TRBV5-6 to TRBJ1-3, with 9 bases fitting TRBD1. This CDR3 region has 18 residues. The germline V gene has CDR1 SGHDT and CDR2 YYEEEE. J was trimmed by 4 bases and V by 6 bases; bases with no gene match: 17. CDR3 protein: CASTAALTGTGPGNTIYF. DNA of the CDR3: TGTGCCAGCACCGCCGCCCTCACCGGGACAGGGCCCGGAAACACCATATATTTT.

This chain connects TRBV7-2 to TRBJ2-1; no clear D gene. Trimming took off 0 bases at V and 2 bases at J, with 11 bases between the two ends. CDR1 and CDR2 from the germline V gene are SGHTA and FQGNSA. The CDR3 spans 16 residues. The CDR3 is CASSLAGVSAYNEQFF. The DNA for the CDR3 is TGTGCCAGCAGCTTAGCGGGCGTCAGCGCCTACAATGAGCAGTTCTTC.

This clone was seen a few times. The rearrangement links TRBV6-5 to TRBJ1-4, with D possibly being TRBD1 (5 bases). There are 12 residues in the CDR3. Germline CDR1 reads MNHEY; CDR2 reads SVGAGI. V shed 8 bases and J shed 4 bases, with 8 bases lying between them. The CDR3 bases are TGTGCCAGCGGAGGGGTTAATGAAAAACTGTTTTTT. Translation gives CASGGVNEKLFF.

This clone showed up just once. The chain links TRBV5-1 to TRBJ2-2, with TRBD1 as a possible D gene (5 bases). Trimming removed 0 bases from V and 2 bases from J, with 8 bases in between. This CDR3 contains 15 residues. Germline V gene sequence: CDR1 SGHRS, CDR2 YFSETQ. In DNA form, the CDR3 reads TGCGCCAGCAGCTTGGCAGGGTTAAACACCGGGGAGCTGTTTTTT. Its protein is CASSLAGLNTGELFF. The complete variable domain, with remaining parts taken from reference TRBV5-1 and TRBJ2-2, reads KAGVTQTPRYLIKTRGQQVTLSCSPISGHRSVSWYQQTPGQGLQFLFEYFSETQRNKGNFPGRFSGRQFSNSRSEMNVSTLELGDSALYLCASSLAGLNTGELFFGEGSRLTVL.

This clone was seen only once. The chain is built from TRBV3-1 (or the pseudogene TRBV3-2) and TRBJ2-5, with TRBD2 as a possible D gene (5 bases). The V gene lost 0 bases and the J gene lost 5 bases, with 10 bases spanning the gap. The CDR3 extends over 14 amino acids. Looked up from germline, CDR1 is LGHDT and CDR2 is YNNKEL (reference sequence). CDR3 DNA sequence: TGTGCCAGCAGCCAAGATTCGGGGTCCGAGACCCAGTACTTC. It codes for CASSQDSGSETQYF.

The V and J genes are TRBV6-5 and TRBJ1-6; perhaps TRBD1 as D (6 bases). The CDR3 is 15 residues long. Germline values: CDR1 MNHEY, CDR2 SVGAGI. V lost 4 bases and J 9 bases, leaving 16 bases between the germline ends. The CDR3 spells CASSFRQVRLSPLHF. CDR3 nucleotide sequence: TGTGCCAGCAGTTTCCGACAGGTTAGGCTTTCACCCCTCCACTTT.

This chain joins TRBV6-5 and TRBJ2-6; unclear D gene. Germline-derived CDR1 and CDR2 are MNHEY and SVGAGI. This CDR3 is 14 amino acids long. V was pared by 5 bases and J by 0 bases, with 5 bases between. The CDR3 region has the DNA TGTGCCAGCAGTCATCACTCTGGGGCCAACGTCCTGACTTTC. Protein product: CASSHHSGANVLTF.

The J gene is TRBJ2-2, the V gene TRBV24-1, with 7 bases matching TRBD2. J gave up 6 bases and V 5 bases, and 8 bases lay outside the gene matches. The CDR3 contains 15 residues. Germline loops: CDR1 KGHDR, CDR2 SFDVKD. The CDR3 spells CATSAWGGMAGELFF. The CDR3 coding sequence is TGTGCCACCAGTGCATGGGGGGGGATGGCCGGGGAGCTGTTTTTT.

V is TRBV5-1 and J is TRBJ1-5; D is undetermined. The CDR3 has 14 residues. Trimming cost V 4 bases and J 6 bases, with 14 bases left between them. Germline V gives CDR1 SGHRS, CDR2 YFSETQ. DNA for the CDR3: TGCGCCAGCAGCCCCTCCAGTGGGTCTCAGCCCCAGCATTTT. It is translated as CASSPSSGSQPQHF.

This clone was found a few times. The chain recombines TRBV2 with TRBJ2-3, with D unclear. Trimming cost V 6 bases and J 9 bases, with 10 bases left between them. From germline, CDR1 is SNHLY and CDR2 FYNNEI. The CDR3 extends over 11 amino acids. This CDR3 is CASRGTITQYF. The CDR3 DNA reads TGTGCCAGCAGAGGCACCATCACGCAGTATTTT.

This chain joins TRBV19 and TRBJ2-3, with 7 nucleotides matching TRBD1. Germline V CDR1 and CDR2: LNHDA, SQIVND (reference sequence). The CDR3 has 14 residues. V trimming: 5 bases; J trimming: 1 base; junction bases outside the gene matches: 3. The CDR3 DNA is TGTGCCAGTAGTCCCGGACAGGGCACAGATACGCAGTATTTT. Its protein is CASSPGQGTDTQYF. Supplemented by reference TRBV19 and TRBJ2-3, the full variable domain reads DGGITQSPKYLFRKEGQNVTLSCEQNLNHDAMYWYRQDPGQGLRLIYYSQIVNDFQKGDIAEGYSVSREKKESFPLTVTSAQKNPTAFYLCASSPGQGTDTQYFGPGTRLTVL.

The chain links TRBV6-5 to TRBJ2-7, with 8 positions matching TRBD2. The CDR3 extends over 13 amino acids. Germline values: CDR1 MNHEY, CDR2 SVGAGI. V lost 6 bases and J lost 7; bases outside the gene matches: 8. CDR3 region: CASSSGRAGEQYV. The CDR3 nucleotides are TGTGCCAGCAGCTCCGGGAGGGCGGGGGAGCAGTACGTC.

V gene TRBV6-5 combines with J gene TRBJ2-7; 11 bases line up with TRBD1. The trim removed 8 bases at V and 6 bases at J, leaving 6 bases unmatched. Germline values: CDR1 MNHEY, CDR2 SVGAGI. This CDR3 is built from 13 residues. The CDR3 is CASLRDRGSEQYV. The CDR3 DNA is TGTGCCAGCTTAAGGGACAGGGGGTCCGAGCAGTACGTC.

In DNA, the CDR3 is TGTGCCAGCAGTTTCCGCCGGGCGGGGGCTGGCACTGAAGCTTTCTTT. This sequence encodes CASSFRRAGAGTEAFF. J is TRBJ1-1 and V is TRBV6-6; D possibly corresponds to TRBD1 (6 bases). Trimming left V 4 bases short and J 4 bases short, with 19 bases between. Per germline, CDR1 MNHNY and CDR2 SVGAGI (reference sequence). This CDR3 comprises 16 residues.

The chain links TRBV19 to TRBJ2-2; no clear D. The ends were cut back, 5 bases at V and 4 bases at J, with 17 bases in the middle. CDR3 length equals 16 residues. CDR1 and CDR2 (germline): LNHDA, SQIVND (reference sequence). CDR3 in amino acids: CASSSGSLRPTGELFF. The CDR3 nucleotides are TGTGCCAGTAGTTCGGGCAGTTTAAGGCCCACCGGGGAGCTGTTTTTT.

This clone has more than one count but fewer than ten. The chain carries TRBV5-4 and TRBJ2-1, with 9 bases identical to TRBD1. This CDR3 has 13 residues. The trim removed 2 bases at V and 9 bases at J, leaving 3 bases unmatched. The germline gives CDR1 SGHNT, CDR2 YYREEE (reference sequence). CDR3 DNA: TGTGCCAGCAGCTTCAAGGACAGGGGTGAGCAGTTCTTC. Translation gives CASSFKDRGEQFF. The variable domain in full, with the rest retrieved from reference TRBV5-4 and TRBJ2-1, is ETGVTQSPTHLIKTRGQQVTLRCSSQSGHNTVSWYQQALGQGPQFIFQYYREEENGRGNFPPRFSGLQFPNYSSELNVNALELDDSALYLCASSFKDRGEQFFGPGTRLTVL.

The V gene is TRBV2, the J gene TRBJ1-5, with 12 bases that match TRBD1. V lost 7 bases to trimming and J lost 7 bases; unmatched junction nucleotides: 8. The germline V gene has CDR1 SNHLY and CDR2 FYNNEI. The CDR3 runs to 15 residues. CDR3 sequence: CASKPGQGARQPQHF. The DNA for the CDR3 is TGTGCCAGCAAACCGGGACAGGGGGCTCGGCAGCCCCAGCATTTT.

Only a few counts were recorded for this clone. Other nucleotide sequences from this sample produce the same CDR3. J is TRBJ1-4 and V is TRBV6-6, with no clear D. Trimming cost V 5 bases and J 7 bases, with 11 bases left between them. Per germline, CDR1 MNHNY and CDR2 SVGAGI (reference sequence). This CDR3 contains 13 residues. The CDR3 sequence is CASSLDWVEKLFF. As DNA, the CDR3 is TGTGCCAGCAGTCTAGATTGGGTTGAAAAACTGTTTTTT.